This TCR beta chain was documented in a study of T cells after yellow fever vaccination. This clonotype showed up many times. MiXCR was run by TCRdb on the 5' RACE reads, yielding one entry per CDR3 protein. This table holds a few hundred thousand distinct CDR3 sequences, roughly 8.7% found once. The CDR3 has 14 residues. Germline values: CDR1 ENHRY, CDR2 SYGVKD. Trimming cost V 5 bases and J 4 bases; bases outside gene matches: 2. This rearrangement joins TRBV10-3 to TRBJ1-4, with 9 nucleotides matching TRBD1. This TCR was recovered from a man aged 18 to 35 who received the YFV17D yellow fever vaccine. This specimen consisted of CD4+ T cells sorted from PBMCs, obtained 5 days after the yellow fever booster vaccination. CDR3 sequence reads: CAISPGQGNEKLFF. The CDR3 DNA sequence: TGTGCCATCAGTCCGGGACAGGGTAATGAAAAACTGTTTTTT.